The sequence of this T cell receptor beta chain was determined in a study of T-cell memory formation after mild COVID-19. Study-wide results and caveats: Certain responding clones were present in pre-infection memory, suggesting participation of cross-reactive memory. The authors left the SARS-CoV-2 specificity of second-wave clones peaking on day 37 unconfirmed. Mainly in CM and EM were contracting CD4+ clones; CD8+ were in EMRA.

Germline lookup yields CDR1 LNHNV and CDR2 YYDKDF (reference sequence). There are 15 residues in the CDR3. Trimming pared 0 bases from V and 2 bases from J, leaving 9 bases between. One entry per CDR3 protein, called by TCRdb with MiXCR from the 5' RACE reads. The table records around 320,000 distinct CDR3 sequences, 13% to 15% of them present only once. This clonotype was observed a handful of times. Its antigen is not known. The source material was PBMCs or a T cell subset sorted from them (not recorded which). This TCR came from a young man who had mild COVID-19 (a few samples of this study predate the infection). Cell type and time point are not known. The rearrangement joins TRBV15 to TRBJ2-3; the D gene is possibly TRBD1 (6 bases). Here the CDR3 reads CATSRDDRYTDTQYF. The CDR3, as DNA: TGTGCCACCAGCAGAGATGACAGGTACACAGATACGCAGTATTTT.